This TCR beta chain was sequenced for a study of blood T cell repertoires in COVID-19 (dated by TCRdb to 2020 to 2022). Broadly, across the study: Samples from collaborators originated in the United States, Italy and Spain and spanned both the acute and convalescent phases of COVID-19. The prospective study material was composed of cDNA or gDNA derived from T cells, B-cell-depleted T cells, or PBMCs. Subjects who had been exposed to COVID-19, were actively infected with it, or had recovered from it provided the deeply sampled blood TCRbeta repertoires that made up the dataset. The repertoires were made available in a free public database intended to serve as a resource for research on the immune response to SARS-CoV-2. The samples were drawn from two sources: the first 160 participants of the ongoing ImmuneRACE study, and about 1,300 subjects contributed by 6 global collaborators. A de-identified subject ID, COVID-19 status, age in years and sex were almost always included in the sample metadata. Where available, HLA class I and class II types were obtained from metadata supplied by the sample provider rather than from assay-based typing.

Beyond this particular receptor, the publication reports: The amount of clinical and demographic metadata varied by source and participant and was provided uncurated.

A word on this clone: It lacks a known antigen. The input lacks base qualities; no much larger clone sits a single base away.

CDR1 and CDR2, per the germline V gene (reference sequence), are LGHDT and YNNKEL. From cysteine to phenylalanine, the CDR3 is 13 amino acids long. Only CDR3 DNA remains: 39 bases, in frame from the first base. The germline ends are 6 bases apart after V is trimmed by 4 bases and J by 2 bases. Participants in the prospective study were enrolled through a virtual design, were aged 18 to 89 years, and lived in fewer than 30 United States geographic areas. Cohort assignment in the prospective study relied on participant-reported clinical history from a screening survey and a study questionnaire. For ImmuneRACE Cohort 3, a participant was defined as recovered based on two consecutive negative NP/OP PCR tests, clearance by a healthcare professional, or resolution of symptoms. In the prospective study, whole blood, serum and a nasopharyngeal or oropharyngeal swab were collected from each participant by mobile phlebotomists. Prospective study participants could optionally give additional blood draws and questionnaires over an approximately two-month period. Before DNA extraction, blood samples from the prospective study were shipped at room temperature or frozen.

The immunoSEQ Assay, a bias-controlled multiplex PCR, was used to amplify TCRbeta CDR3 regions from genomic DNA. As for how the authors treated the data: Nucleated cell counts per sample were estimated from amplification of reference gene primers within the assay. To quantify the absolute abundance of each unique TCRbeta CDR3 rearrangement, sequence reads were collapsed and filtered. For each sample, productive Simpson clonality was calculated as the square root of Simpson's diversity index across productive rearrangements. This is the immuneACCESS table as TCRdb keeps it, with only in-frame sequences that have V and J called. A part of the clones is gone; compared with another copy, unresolved V genes explain less than half, and the rest is unexplained. From that table come the V and J calls and clone size; the DNA was used to work out D and trimming. The sample profile shows fewer than 250,000 clones; roughly 84% of them were found once. The top ten clonotypes cover roughly 3.2% of the sample.

Sequencing used PBMCs or T cells enriched from blood (not recorded which). The rearrangement combines TRBV3-1 (or the pseudogene TRBV3-2) with TRBJ1-5; D gene: possibly TRBD1, on 6 matching bases. The receptor's source is a woman aged 25 to 39 who had recovered from COVID-19. Here is the DNA: TGTGCCAGCAGCCCAGGGGGCAATCAGCCCCAGCATTTT. It translates as CASSPGGNQPQHF.